These T cell receptor beta chains were read from a single sample in a study of response to subunit inactivated influenza vaccine. TCRdb independently ran MiXCR on the RT-PCR reads; one entry per CDR3 protein. The table records about 520,000 distinct CDR3 sequences, roughly 7.9% of them present only once. The sequences come from PBMCs from blood, collected about 24 months after vaccination. These receptor sequences come from a man between 50 and 70 years old who received an inactivated influenza vaccine. Each CDR3 is given with its conserved first and last residue. The D gene is left open where the match is weak. Not all rows give a size; the values are once, few, many and, for expanded clones, a class.

v_gene	j_gene	d_gene	abundance	CDR3nt	CDR3aa
TRBV20-1	TRBJ2-7	TRBD1	many	TGCAGTGCCACTTCGGACAGGGTCGGGTCCTACGAGCAGTACTTC	CSATSDRVGSYEQYF
TRBV6-1	TRBJ2-5	TRBD1	few	TGTGCCAGCAGCACAGGGGGCATAGGAGAGACCCAGTACTTC	CASSTGGIGETQYF
TRBV6-2/TRBV6-3	TRBJ2-5	-	few	TGTGCCAGCAGTTACTCGCAGGGTCGAGTGAAGTCCCAGTACTTC	CASSYSQGRVKSQYF
TRBV27	TRBJ2-3	-	few	TGTGCCAGCACTCTACAGGGTTTTGTCCTAGTTACGCAGTATTTT	CASTLQGFVLVTQYF
TRBV7-9	TRBJ2-1	TRBD1	-	TGTGCCAGCCACAGGGGGGCTCAAGGGGGTGAGCAGTTCTTC	CASHRGAQGGEQFF
TRBV12-5	TRBJ2-7	-	few	TGTGCTAGTGCTTTACGGGGCCTCTACGAGCAGTACTTC	CASALRGLYEQYF
TRBV20-1	TRBJ2-3	-	few	TGCAGTGTTTTTATACCCGATACGCAGTATTTT	CSVFIPDTQYF
TRBV7-9	TRBJ1-2	TRBD1	few	TGTGCCAGCAGCTCGGGGACAGGGGTTAACTATGGCTACACCTTC	CASSSGTGVNYGYTF
TRBV2	TRBJ2-7	TRBD1	-	TGTGCCAGCAGTGACCCGGGCCGGGACAGGGGGAACTACGAGCAGTACTTC	CASSDPGRDRGNYEQYF
TRBV24-1	TRBJ2-2	-	many	TGTGCCACCAGTGATCTAGGAGGGACCGGGGAGCTGTTTTTT	CATSDLGGTGELFF
TRBV5-1	TRBJ1-5	-	few	TGCGCCAGCAGCAGTTCCACAGGGCCGAATCAGCCCCAGCATTTT	CASSSSTGPNQPQHF
TRBV20-1	TRBJ1-1	-	few	TGCAGTGCTACCCTAGCCTCTTATATGAACACTGAAGCTTTCTTT	CSATLASYMNTEAFF
TRBV29-1	TRBJ2-6	-	-	TGCGGTGCCGGGCCCTCCTCTGGGGCCAACGTCCTGACTTTC	CGAGPSSGANVLTF
TRBV6-2/TRBV6-3	TRBJ1-4	TRBD1	-	TGTGCCAGCATCAAGGATCAGGGGGCACGAGAAAAACTGTTTTTT	CASIKDQGAREKLFF
TRBV20-1	TRBJ1-6	TRBD1	many	TGCAGTGCTAGGGGGACAGGCATTAATAATTCACCCCTCCACTTT	CSARGTGINNSPLHF
TRBV4-1	TRBJ1-4	-	-	TGCGCCAGCAGCCAGGTTTCCGGGACCCGGGATGAAAAACTGTTTTTT	CASSQVSGTRDEKLFF
TRBV24-1	TRBJ2-2	TRBD2	-	TGTGCCACCAGTGTTACCAGCGGGAGGTTCTCCGGGGAGCTGTTTTTT	CATSVTSGRFSGELFF
TRBV20-1	TRBJ2-2	TRBD1	-	TGCAGTGCTAGACTAGACAGGGCCGGGGAGCTGTTTTTT	CSARLDRAGELFF
TRBV3-1	TRBJ2-2	-	many	TGTGCCAGCAGCCAAGGGGGGGTCGGGGAGCTGTTTTTT	CASSQGGVGELFF
TRBV24-1	TRBJ2-5	-	few	TGTGCCACCAGTGACGGTAGCCAAGAGACCCAGTACTTC	CATSDGSQETQYF
TRBV30	TRBJ2-6	-	-	TGTGCCTGGAGTGTAGGAACGTCTGGGGCCAACGTCCTGACTTTC	CAWSVGTSGANVLTF
TRBV28	TRBJ1-6	-	-	TGTGCCAGCAGTTTTAAGGGACCCCTCCACTTT	CASSFKGPLHF
TRBV15	TRBJ1-1	-	few	TGTGCCACCAGCAGAGTTGTAGGAATGAACACTGAAGCTTTCTTT	CATSRVVGMNTEAFF
TRBV7-6	TRBJ2-1	TRBD2	many	TGTGCCAGCAGCAGCGGGACTAGTAGTAATGAGCAGTTCTTC	CASSSGTSSNEQFF